This passage covers 30 T cell receptor beta chains from one sample sequenced in a study of blood T cells in healthy people across ages. Through a sample-barcoded 5' primer and a J-beta primer mix, a second PCR was run for about 6 to 12 cycles. TCRdb reprocessed the 5' RACE reads with MiXCR, giving one entry per CDR3 protein. The table records hundreds of thousands of distinct CDR3 sequences, approximately 29% of them present only once. The material sequenced was blood. Receptors originate from a woman of 80 years or more in good health.

The chain joins TRBV6-1 to TRBJ2-3; D assignment may be TRBD1 or TRBD2 (5 bases each). Germline values: CDR1 MNHNS, CDR2 SASEGT. This CDR3 is 15 amino acids long. The V gene lost 0 bases and the J gene lost 2 bases, with 9 bases spanning the gap. CDR3 sequence (DNA): TGTGCCAGCAGTGAAGCCCTCGGGACCACAGATACGCAGTATTTT. Amino acid sequence: CASSEALGTTDTQYF.

CDR3 DNA: TGCGCCAGCACCCTGGGGGGAATCGGAAACACCATATATTTT. Translation: CASTLGGIGNTIYF. V usage is TRBV5-1 and J usage is TRBJ1-3; weak D call: TRBD1 (5 bases). The CDR3 consists of 14 residues. V lost 6 bases and J lost 4, with 14 bases in between. Germline values: CDR1 SGHRS, CDR2 YFSETQ. Variable domain in full (rest from reference TRBV5-1 and TRBJ1-3): KAGVTQTPRYLIKTRGQQVTLSCSPISGHRSVSWYQQTPGQGLQFLFEYFSETQRNKGNFPGRFSGRQFSNSRSEMNVSTLELGDSALYLCASTLGGIGNTIYFGEGSWLTVV.

The V call is TRBV5-1, the J call TRBJ2-7; no reliable D call. Trimming stripped 0 bases from V and 3 bases from J, with 13 bases between. CDR1 is SGHRS, CDR2 YFSETQ, per germline. There are 15 residues in the CDR3. The CDR3: CASSLAGRSVYEQYF. In DNA, the CDR3 is TGCGCCAGCAGCTTGGCGGGCAGATCGGTCTACGAGCAGTACTTC.

As concerns this clonotype: A read error may produce the germline difference seen at one junction end. V is TRBV12-3 or TRBV12-4 and J is TRBJ2-2, with a weak D call TRBD2 (5 bases). The CDR3 has 14 amino acids. CDR3 coding DNA: TGTGCCAGCAGTCTAGCCCAGGCCACCGGGGAGCTGTTTTTT. It encodes CASSLAQATGELFF.

This chain uses TRBV6-1 with TRBJ1-5; 9 bases align to TRBD1. The CDR3 consists of 15 residues. After removal of 7 bases from V and 6 bases from J, the junction contained 10 bases not matched to a gene. Germline V gene sequence: CDR1 MNHNS, CDR2 SASEGT. CDR3 residues: CASTRRDRECQPQHF. Here the CDR3 DNA reads TGTGCCAGCACGAGACGGGACAGGGAATGTCAGCCCCAGCATTTT.

The sample holds many counts of this clonotype. The genes are TRBV5-4 and TRBJ2-7; D is possibly TRBD1 (6 bases). The CDR3 has 14 residues. V was pared by 1 base and J by 7 bases, with 15 bases between. Looked up from germline, CDR1 is SGHNT and CDR2 is YYREEE (reference sequence). CDR3 sequence (DNA): TGTGCCAGCAGCTTGCCAGGGGTTTCTGGGGAGCAGTACTTC. This encodes CASSLPGVSGEQYF.

Many counts were recorded for this clonotype. The chain uses TRBV10-3 and TRBJ2-5; the match to TRBD1 covers 7 bases. Germline CDR1 and CDR2: ENHRY and SYGVKD. V was clipped by 0 bases and J by 1 base; unmatched bases: 2. The CDR3 totals 15 residues. This chain's CDR3 is CAISESGTAQETQYF. DNA of the CDR3: TGTGCCATCAGTGAGTCAGGGACAGCCCAAGAGACCCAGTACTTC.

This chain uses TRBV9 with TRBJ1-1; D unresolved. Trimming shortened V by 0 bases and J by 5 bases, and 11 bases separated the two germline ends. The CDR3 sequence is 14 residues long. Germline values: CDR1 SGDLS, CDR2 YYNGEE. CDR3 amino acids: CASSVAGGLTEAFF. The CDR3 bases are TGTGCCAGCAGCGTAGCTGGAGGGTTGACTGAAGCTTTCTTT.

This clonotype was counted many times. V is TRBV6-5 and J is TRBJ1-1; the D gene is possibly TRBD1 (5 bases). The CDR3 has 13 amino acids. V lost 5 bases to trimming and J lost 6 bases, with 13 bases between them. Per germline, CDR1 MNHEY and CDR2 SVGAGI. CDR3 sequence (DNA): TGTGCCAGCAGTCGGGGCGGATGGGCTGAAGCTTTCTTT. It yields the protein CASSRGGWAEAFF.

This clonotype was found many times. The chain employs TRBV20-1 and TRBJ2-1, with 8 nucleotides matching TRBD2. Trimming at V came to 4 bases and at J to 0 bases, leaving 2 bases not matched to a gene. The CDR3 covers 14 residues. Germline loops: CDR1 DFQATT, CDR2 SNEGSKA (reference sequence). DNA of the CDR3: TGCAGTGCTATCGGGGGGGGCTCCTACAATGAGCAGTTCTTC. Translating it yields CSAIGGGSYNEQFF.

The chain links TRBV29-1 to TRBJ2-1; 7 bases match TRBD1. With 6 bases clipped from V and 13 bases from J, the junction kept 12 bases outside the gene matches. Germline V gene lookup returns CDR1 SQVTM and CDR2 ANQGSEA. The CDR3 extends over 12 amino acids. The CDR3 is CSVLQGIYEQFF. CDR3 nucleotide sequence: TGCAGCGTCCTACAGGGGATCTACGAACAGTTCTTC.

This clonotype was counted only a few times. CDR3 in DNA: TGTGCCAGTAGTCGTTCTTCGGCAGTACGGGTCTATGGCTACACCTTC. Translated, it gives CASSRSSAVRVYGYTF. The chain couples TRBV19 to TRBJ1-2; D unclear. There are 16 residues in the CDR3. Germline CDR1 LNHDA, CDR2 SQIVND (reference sequence). Trimming left V 5 bases short and J 4 bases short, with 20 bases between. The full variable domain, rest sourced from reference TRBV19 and TRBJ1-2, is DGGITQSPKYLFRKEGQNVTLSCEQNLNHDAMYWYRQDPGQGLRLIYYSQIVNDFQKGDIAEGYSVSREKKESFPLTVTSAQKNPTAFYLCASSRSSAVRVYGYTFGSGTRLTVV.

V and J are TRBV7-2 and TRBJ2-7, with D tentatively TRBD2 (7 bases). The V and J ends lost 5 bases and 0 bases respectively, with 17 bases between them. The CDR3 covers 16 residues. The germline V gene encodes CDR1 SGHTA and CDR2 FQGNSA. The CDR3 spells CASSPQMGGASYEQYF. CDR3 sequence (DNA): TGTGCCAGCAGCCCACAAATGGGGGGGGCCTCCTACGAGCAGTACTTC. Together with reference TRBV7-2 and TRBJ2-7, the CDR3 gives the full variable domain: GAGVSQSPSNKVTEKGKDVELRCDPISGHTALYWYRQSLGQGLEFLIYFQGNSAPDKSGLPSDRFSAERTGGSVSTLTIQRTQQEDSAVYLCASSPQMGGASYEQYFGPGTRLTVT.

This clonotype was counted a single time. An end of the junction does not agree with germline; a read error may underlie this. J is TRBJ1-4 and V is TRBV11-2; D is ambiguous. The CDR3 is made up of 14 amino acids. The germline V gene has CDR1 SGHAT and CDR2 FQNNGV. The CDR3 region is CASSLRTIREKRFF. The DNA of the CDR3 is TGTGCCAGCAGCTTACGGACCATCAGAGAAAAACGGTTTTTT.

This clonotype was picked up a small number of times. The chain joins TRBV15 to TRBJ2-2, with 9 bases aligning to TRBD2. CDR3 length: 16 amino acids. V was pared by 1 base and J by 7 bases, with 7 bases of the junction left unmatched. Germline CDR1 reads LNHNV; CDR2 reads YYDKDF (reference sequence). CDR3 sequence: CATSRARTSDSGELFF. CDR3 nucleotide sequence: TGTGCCACCAGCAGAGCCCGGACTAGCGATAGCGGGGAGCTGTTTTTT. Full variable domain (outside the CDR3, taken from reference TRBV15 and TRBJ2-2): DAMVIQNPRYQVTQFGKPVTLSCSQTLNHNVMYWYQQKSSQAPKLLFHYYDKDFNNEADTPDNFQSRRPNTSFCFLDIRSPGLGDTAMYLCATSRARTSDSGELFFGEGSRLTVL.

This clonotype was recorded once. The V call is TRBV21-1, the J call TRBJ1-2; TRBD1 is taken as the D call from the table, unchecked against the DNA. TRBV21-1 constitutes a pseudogene. The CDR3 sequence is 19 residues long. Here the CDR3 reads CASSPPGGGGGEWLYGYTF. Here the CDR3 DNA reads TGTGCCAGCAGCCCCCCAGGCGGTGGGGGTGGGGAATGGCTCTATGGCTACACCTTC.

Points on this clonotype: Because the CDR3 is missing its conserved closing phenylalanine or tryptophan, this is likely a read error. The chain uses TRBV2 and TRBJ2-3, with 10 bases aligning to TRBD2. Germline V gene sequence: CDR1 SNHLY, CDR2 FYNNEI. This CDR3 is 15 amino acids long. With V trimmed by 3 bases and J by 3 bases, 3 bases remained unmatched. CDR3 sequence reads: CASSDQRGGTDTQYL. The CDR3 DNA reads TGTGCCAGCAGTGATCAGCGGGGGGGTACAGATACGCAGTATTTG.

In this sample, this clonotype turned up many times. A clone one base away is much larger, so this may be a read error. This rearrangement joins TRBV7-9 to TRBJ2-7, with 11 bases aligning to TRBD2. V was clipped by 5 bases and J by 7 bases; unmatched bases: 10. The germline V gene has CDR1 SEHNR and CDR2 FQNEAQ (reference sequence). CDR3 length: 15 amino acids. CDR3 DNA sequence: TGTGCCAGCAGCCTTTTAGCGGGGGGGCGGGATGAGCAGTACTTC. Protein product: CASSLLAGGRDEQYF. The entire variable domain, with the rest obtained from reference TRBV7-9 and TRBJ2-7, is as follows: DTGVSQNPRHKITKRGQNVTFRCDPISEHNRLYWYRQTLGQGPEFLTYFQNEAQLEKSRLLSDRFSAERPKGSFSTLEIQRTEQGDSAMYLCASSLLAGGRDEQYFGPGTRLTVT.

This clonotype was seen a few times. The chain joins TRBV29-1 to TRBJ1-4; D call uncertain. CDR3 size: 12 residues. Trimming stripped 4 bases from V and 7 bases from J, with 10 bases between. Per the germline V gene, CDR1 is SQVTM and CDR2 is ANQGSEA. The CDR3: CSVGMEGEKLFF. DNA for the CDR3: TGCAGCGTTGGGATGGAGGGTGAAAAACTGTTTTTT.

Only a few counts were recorded for this clonotype. This chain links TRBV30 with TRBJ2-5; D might be TRBD2 (5 bases). The V end lost 2 bases, the J end lost 7 bases, and 11 bases lay between the germline ends. The CDR3 runs to 12 residues. Germline V gives CDR1 GTSNPN, CDR2 SVGIG (reference sequence). The CDR3 loop reads CAWSPSRGTQYF. In nucleotides, the CDR3 is TGTGCCTGGAGTCCTTCACGGGGGACCCAGTACTTC. Full variable domain (missing parts from reference TRBV30 and TRBJ2-5): SQTIHQWPATLVQPVGSPLSLECTVEGTSNPNLYWYRQAAGRGLQLLFYSVGIGQISSEVPQNLSASRPQDRQFILSSKKLLLSDSGFYLCAWSPSRGTQYFGPGTRLLVL.

Many counts were recorded for this clonotype. V usage is TRBV5-1 and J usage is TRBJ2-3, with 12 bases fitting TRBD2. Germline V lookup: CDR1 SGHRS, CDR2 YFSETQ. V dropped 4 bases and J dropped 6; count of bases not matched to a gene: 6. The CDR3 consists of 15 residues. CDR3 nucleotide sequence: TGCGCCAGCAGCATATCCGGGACTAGCGGGGATACGCAGTATTTT. Amino acids: CASSISGTSGDTQYF.

This chain joins TRBV2 and TRBJ2-6; 8 bases are shared with TRBD2. The CDR3 consists of 18 residues. Germline V gene data show CDR1 as SNHLY and CDR2 as FYNNEI. With 6 bases clipped from V and 0 bases from J, the junction kept 10 bases outside the gene matches. The CDR3 region has the DNA TGTGCCAGCAGGGTGACTGGGCGGGGGGTCTCTGGGGCCAACGTCCTGACTTTC. Protein product: CASRVTGRGVSGANVLTF. Drawing the rest from reference TRBV2 and TRBJ2-6, the complete variable domain is EPEVTQTPSHQVTQMGQEVILRCVPISNHLYFYWYRQILGQKVEFLVSFYNNEISEKSEIFDDQFSVERPDGSNFTLKIRSTKLEDSAMYFCASRVTGRGVSGANVLTFGAGSRLTVL.

This clonotype was recorded a few times. This may stem from a read error, because a much larger clone lies one nucleotide away. The chain uses TRBV6-1 and TRBJ2-5; 10 bases are a match to TRBD1. Germline V lookup: CDR1 MNHNS, CDR2 SASEGT. With 0 bases clipped from V and 11 bases from J, the junction kept 9 bases outside the gene matches. The CDR3 runs to 15 residues. In DNA, the CDR3 is TGTGCCAGCAGTGAAGCGGGACAGGGGTACAATGAGCAGTACTTC. It translates to CASSEAGQGYNEQYF.

This clonotype was picked up many times. The chain joins TRBV7-2 to TRBJ2-7, with D unclear. Trimming took off 1 base at V and 3 bases at J, with 13 bases between the two ends. Germline V gene data show CDR1 as SGHTA and CDR2 as FQGNSA. The length of the CDR3 is 15 residues. The CDR3 DNA follows: TGTGCCAGCAGCTTAGATGGACCGTTAAACTACGAGCAGTACTTC. Translation gives CASSLDGPLNYEQYF.

This clonotype showed up just a few times. V gene TRBV7-9 combines with J gene TRBJ1-4; a weak D match, TRBD1 (6 bases). This CDR3 comprises 15 residues. CDR1 is SEHNR and CDR2 is FQNEAQ in the germline V gene (reference sequence). V was cut by 5 bases and J by 2 bases, with 12 bases left in between. CDR3 DNA: TGTGCCAGCAGCCAAGTACAGGGTACTAATGAAAAACTGTTTTTT. It codes for CASSQVQGTNEKLFF.

This clonotype was seen repeatedly, ten times or more. The chain's CDR3 is CSVETGGDVLFF. The DNA for the CDR3 is TGCAGCGTTGAGACAGGAGGAGACGTACTGTTTTTT. The gene calls are TRBV29-1 and TRBJ1-4; the D gene is possibly TRBD1 (6 bases). This CDR3 has 12 residues. The germline CDR1 and CDR2 sequences are SQVTM and ANQGSEA. V lost 3 bases and J lost 13, with 15 bases in between.

There are many counts of this clonotype. This chain uses TRBV6-4 with TRBJ1-2; unclear D gene. This CDR3 region has 17 residues. Germline V gene sequence: CDR1 MRHNA, CDR2 SNTAGT. V lost 2 bases, J lost 4 bases, and 20 bases lay in between. The CDR3 sequence: CASSDEWGSGGPYGYTF. As DNA, the CDR3 is TGTGCCAGCAGTGACGAGTGGGGATCCGGCGGACCCTATGGCTACACCTTC.

The gene calls are TRBV7-2 and TRBJ2-7, with 8 bases that match TRBD1. The CDR3 runs to 18 residues. The ends lost 2 bases at V and 2 bases at J; junction bases unmatched: 14. The germline gives CDR1 SGHTA, CDR2 FQGNSA. CDR3 sequence: CASSLTRLRDRSPYEQYF. CDR3 sequence (DNA): TGTGCCAGCAGCTTAACCAGACTCCGGGACAGGTCCCCCTACGAGCAGTACTTC.

This clonotype has more than one count but fewer than ten. A much larger clone sits a single nucleotide away, making a read error possible. The genes are TRBV24-1 and TRBJ2-5; 9 nucleotides line up with TRBD1. CDR3 length: 14 amino acids. Germline CDR1 reads KGHDR; CDR2 reads SFDVKD. J gave up 11 bases and V 4 bases, and 10 bases lay outside the gene matches. CDR3 nucleotide sequence: TGTGCCACCAGTGACTCCGGGACAGGGTTCGGGCAGTACTTC. It is translated as CATSDSGTGFGQYF.

This clonotype was seen at least ten times. The chain carries TRBV6-2 or TRBV6-3 and TRBJ2-3, with 11 positions matching TRBD2. The trim removed 2 bases at V and 5 bases at J, leaving 9 bases unmatched. The length of the CDR3 is 17 residues. In germline, CDR1 is MNHEY, CDR2 SVGEGT. The CDR3 is CASSYPRLAGRRDTQYF. The CDR3 DNA is TGTGCCAGCAGTTACCCGCGACTAGCGGGGCGGAGAGATACGCAGTATTTT.